This T cell receptor beta chain stems from a study of CD8 T cells in ankylosing spondylitis. This clonotype has a count of ten or more. What it binds is not known. This CDR3 is built from 11 residues. Germline V lookup: CDR1 DFQATT, CDR2 SNEGSKA (reference sequence). Quantitative 5'-RACE with molecular barcodes produced the TCR beta libraries. TCRdb re-analysed the 5' RACE reads in MiXCR, keeping a single row per CDR3 protein. The sample holds some 220,000 distinct CDR3 sequences; about 7% are singletons and the top ten take 13% to 15%. Study conclusions and caveats: Disease-associated clones were reportedly significantly overrepresented in matched ankylosing spondylitis synovial fluid. Previously reported in reactive arthritis synovial fluid and blood were some of the motif variants. A CD8+ phenotype characterized the disease-linked clones, which were relatively rare in peripheral blood. Characteristic, it appeared, of ankylosing spondylitis blood was a TCR beta motif of eight highly homologous variants.

This TCR derives from a male donor with ankylosing spondylitis. Sequenced material: blood, either unsorted or a sorted T cell fraction (not recorded which). This rearrangement joins TRBV20-1 to TRBJ2-3; D uncertain. The chain's CDR3 is CSRLSTDTQYF. Here the CDR3 DNA reads TGCAGCCGGCTGAGCACAGATACGCAGTATTTT.